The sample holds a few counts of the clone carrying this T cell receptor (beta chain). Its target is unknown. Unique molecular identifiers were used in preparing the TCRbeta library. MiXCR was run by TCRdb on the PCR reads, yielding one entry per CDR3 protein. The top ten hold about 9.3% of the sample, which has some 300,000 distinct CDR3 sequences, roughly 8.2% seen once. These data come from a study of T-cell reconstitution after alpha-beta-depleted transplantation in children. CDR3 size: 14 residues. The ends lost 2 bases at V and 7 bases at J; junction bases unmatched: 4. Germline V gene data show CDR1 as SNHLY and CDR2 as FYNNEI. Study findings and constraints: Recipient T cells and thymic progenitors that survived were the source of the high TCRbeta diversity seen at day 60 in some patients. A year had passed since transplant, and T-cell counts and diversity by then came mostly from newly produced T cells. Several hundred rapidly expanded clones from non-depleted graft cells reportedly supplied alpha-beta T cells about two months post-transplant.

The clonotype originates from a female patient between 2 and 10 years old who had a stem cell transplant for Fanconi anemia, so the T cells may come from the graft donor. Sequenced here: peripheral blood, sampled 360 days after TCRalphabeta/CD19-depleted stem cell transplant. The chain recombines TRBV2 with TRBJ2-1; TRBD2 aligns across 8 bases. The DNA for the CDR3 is TGTGCCAGCAGTGAATGGACTAGCAGGAATGAGCAGTTCTTC. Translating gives CASSEWTSRNEQFF.